The entry below gives a single T cell receptor beta chain sequence along with its context. The data were taken from a study of siplizumab effects on memory and regulatory T cells. Assay used: immunoSEQ multiplex PCR; TCRdb lists only in-frame clones, some missing. The table shows about 50,000 clones, with about 90% occurring only once. Germline values: CDR1 MNHEY, CDR2 SMNVEV (reference sequence). CDR3 length: 12 residues. Deletions cut 6 bases from V and 9 bases from J, with 12 bases between. Sample: naive CD8+ T cells sorted from blood. This clonotype was sampled from a human donor in good health. The rearrangement joins TRBV27 to TRBJ2-1; D is uncertain. CDR3 amino acids: CASSRLPGEQFF. CDR3 sequence (DNA): TGTGCCAGCAGCCGATTACCCGGTGAGCAGTTCTTC.